The sequence of this T cell receptor beta chain was determined in a study of T cell changes during pregnancy in multiple sclerosis. Germline V gene lookup returns CDR1 SGDLS and CDR2 YYNGEE. This CDR3 has 15 amino acids. The V end lost 3 bases, the J end lost 4 bases, and 13 bases lay between the germline ends. Produced via immunoSEQ multiplex PCR; TCRdb's table is partial and in-frame only. The sample lists under 80,000 clones, roughly 92% occurring once. The rearrangement joins TRBV9 to TRBJ2-2; TRBD1 is a possible D gene (7 bases). The specimen was peripheral blood, collected after pregnancy. The clonotype originates from a female donor in good health, enrolled as a control in a pregnancy study. The CDR3 sequence: CASSGAGGGTGELFF. The CDR3 DNA reads TGTGCCAGCAGCGGCGCAGGGGGAGGCACCGGGGAGCTGTTTTTT.